The rows below give T cell receptor beta chains drawn from one sample of a study of shared clonotypes between healthy human individuals. Sequencing used immunoSEQ multiplex PCR; TCRdb keeps in-frame clones, though not all of them. The repertoire consists of 600,000 to 800,000 clones, with over 60% occurring once and the leading ten covering roughly 1.8%. Source material: memory CD4+ T cells sorted from blood. The receptors come from a woman in her twenties or thirties in good health. The conserved cysteine and the conserved F or W are not part of the CDR3 here.

v_call: TRBV7-2; j_call: TRBJ2-5; cdr3_aa: ASSFGWGGRETQY
v_call: TRBV11-2; j_call: TRBJ2-1; cdr3_aa: ASSFGYNEQF
v_call: TRBV7-9; j_call: TRBJ2-1; cdr3_aa: ASSFDGPSYNEQF
v_call: TRBV7-9; j_call: TRBJ2-2; cdr3_aa: ASSFDSGWTGELF
v_call: TRBV6-5; j_call: TRBJ1-5; cdr3_aa: ASWSGVGNQPQH
v_call: TRBV7-9; j_call: TRBJ1-1; cdr3_aa: ASSTRTQNTEAF
v_call: TRBV7-2; j_call: TRBJ2-2; cdr3_aa: ASRLAGGTPGELF
v_call: TRBV5-1; j_call: TRBJ1-1; cdr3_aa: ASSPRDRANTEAF
v_call: TRBV28; j_call: TRBJ2-2; cdr3_aa: ASSRTSGNGELF
v_call: TRBV5-1; j_call: TRBJ2-1; cdr3_aa: ASSLGGSSTNEQF
v_call: TRBV5-1; j_call: TRBJ2-1; cdr3_aa: ASSLASGSYNEQF
v_call: TRBV28; j_call: TRBJ1-5; cdr3_aa: ASTPGDGNQPQH
v_call: TRBV10-3; j_call: TRBJ2-5; cdr3_aa: AISTGGLAGVQETQY
v_call: TRBV29-1; j_call: TRBJ1-1; cdr3_aa: SVTRQNTEAF
v_call: TRBV5-1; j_call: TRBJ1-1; cdr3_aa: ASNRGGNTEAF
v_call: TRBV4-2; j_call: TRBJ2-7; cdr3_aa: ASSQLNHRGSSYEQY
v_call: TRBV20-1; j_call: TRBJ2-7; cdr3_aa: SAAGGYEQY
v_call: TRBV14; j_call: TRBJ2-7; cdr3_aa: ASSQYLDSHEQY
v_call: TRBV30; j_call: TRBJ1-4; cdr3_aa: AWTKLTGGKLF
v_call: TRBV11-2; j_call: TRBJ2-6; cdr3_aa: ASSLIGNVLT
v_call: TRBV5-1; j_call: TRBJ2-7; cdr3_aa: ASRHGYQISEQY
v_call: TRBV4-1; j_call: TRBJ1-1; cdr3_aa: ASSQGYTEAF
v_call: TRBV6-5; j_call: TRBJ1-5; cdr3_aa: ATTNPGGAHQPQH
v_call: TRBV7-9; j_call: TRBJ2-7; cdr3_aa: ASSLPVSSAEQY
v_call: TRBV11-2; j_call: TRBJ2-2; cdr3_aa: ASSLNPQTGSTGELF
v_call: TRBV30; j_call: TRBJ1-2; cdr3_aa: AWSVQGELGYT
v_call: TRBV28; j_call: TRBJ2-3; cdr3_aa: ASSQRERSSQY
v_call: TRBV19; j_call: TRBJ1-1; cdr3_aa: ASSISGTGATEAF
v_call: TRBV10-1; j_call: TRBJ2-2; cdr3_aa: ASRMGLSGELF